This T cell receptor (beta chain) is from a study of CD8+ T cells in alopecia areata. Described treatment: oral pan-JAK inhibitor, 5-10 mg twice daily. Extracted RNA was reverse transcribed, and the resulting cDNA served as sequencing template. Data came from immunoSEQ multiplex PCR; TCRdb stores just in-frame clones and leaves some out. This sample has some 220,000 clones, with around 57% found just once. Trimming took 4 bases from V and 0 from J, leaving 6 bases between them. The length of the CDR3 is 13 residues. Per germline, CDR1 SEHNR and CDR2 FQNEAQ (reference sequence). The V and J genes are TRBV7-9 and TRBJ1-1, with D maybe TRBD1 (5 bases). The material was CD4+ T cells sorted from blood, obtained at week 4, from a patient treated with tofacitinib. The receptor was derived from a human donor with alopecia areata. The CDR3: CASSSGVNTEAFF. The DNA of the CDR3 is TGTGCCAGCAGCTCGGGGGTGAACACTGAAGCTTTCTTT.